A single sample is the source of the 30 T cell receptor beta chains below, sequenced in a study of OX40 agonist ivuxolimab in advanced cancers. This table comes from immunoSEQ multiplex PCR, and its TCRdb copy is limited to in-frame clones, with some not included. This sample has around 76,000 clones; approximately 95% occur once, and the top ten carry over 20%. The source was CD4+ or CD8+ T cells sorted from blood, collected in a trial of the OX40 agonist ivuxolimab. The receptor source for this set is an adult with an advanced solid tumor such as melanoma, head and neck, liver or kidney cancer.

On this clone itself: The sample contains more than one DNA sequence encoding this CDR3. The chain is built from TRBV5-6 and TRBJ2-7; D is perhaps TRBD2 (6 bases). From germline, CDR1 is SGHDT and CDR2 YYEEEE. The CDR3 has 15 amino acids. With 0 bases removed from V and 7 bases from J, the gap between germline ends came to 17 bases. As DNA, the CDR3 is TGTGCCAGCAGCTTGGGGTTGGTTGATGCGGGAGAGCAGTACTTC. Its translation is CASSLGLVDAGEQYF.

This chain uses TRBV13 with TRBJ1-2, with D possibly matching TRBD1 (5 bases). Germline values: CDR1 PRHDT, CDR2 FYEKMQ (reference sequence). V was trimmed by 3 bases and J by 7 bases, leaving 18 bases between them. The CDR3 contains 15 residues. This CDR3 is CASSFVQGEPGGYTF. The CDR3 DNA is TGTGCCAGCAGCTTTGTTCAGGGAGAACCGGGTGGCTACACCTTC.

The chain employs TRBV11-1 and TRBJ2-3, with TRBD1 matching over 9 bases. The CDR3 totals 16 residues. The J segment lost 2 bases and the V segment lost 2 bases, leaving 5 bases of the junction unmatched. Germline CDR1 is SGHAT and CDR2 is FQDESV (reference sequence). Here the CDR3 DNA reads TGTGCCAGCAGCTTATGGACAGGGGTGACCACAGATACGCAGTATTTT. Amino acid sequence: CASSLWTGVTTDTQYF. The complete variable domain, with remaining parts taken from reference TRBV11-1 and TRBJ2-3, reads EAEVAQSPRYKITEKSQAVAFWCDPISGHATLYWYRQILGQGPELLVQFQDESVVDDSQLPKDRFSAERLKGVDSTLKIQPAELGDSAMYLCASSLWTGVTTDTQYFGPGTRLTVL.

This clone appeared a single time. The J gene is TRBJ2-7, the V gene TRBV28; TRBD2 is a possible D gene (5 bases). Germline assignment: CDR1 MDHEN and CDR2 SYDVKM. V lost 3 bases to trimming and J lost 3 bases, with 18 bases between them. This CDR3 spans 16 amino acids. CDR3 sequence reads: CASSFSGEGRIYEQYF. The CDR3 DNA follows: TGTGCCAGCAGTTTTTCCGGGGAAGGGCGGATCTACGAGCAGTACTTC.

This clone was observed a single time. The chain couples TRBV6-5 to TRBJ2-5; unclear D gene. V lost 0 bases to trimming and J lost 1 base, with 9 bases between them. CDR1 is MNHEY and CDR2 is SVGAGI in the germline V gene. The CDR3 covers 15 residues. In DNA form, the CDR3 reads TGTGCCAGCAGTTACTCGGCCGGGTCCCAAGAGACCCAGTACTTC. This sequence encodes CASSYSAGSQETQYF.

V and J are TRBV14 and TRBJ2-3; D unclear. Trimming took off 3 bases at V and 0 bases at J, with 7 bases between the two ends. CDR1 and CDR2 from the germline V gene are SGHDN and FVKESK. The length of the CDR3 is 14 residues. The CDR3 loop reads CASSQRTSTDTQYF. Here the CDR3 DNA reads TGTGCCAGCAGCCAGCGCACTAGCACAGATACGCAGTATTTT.

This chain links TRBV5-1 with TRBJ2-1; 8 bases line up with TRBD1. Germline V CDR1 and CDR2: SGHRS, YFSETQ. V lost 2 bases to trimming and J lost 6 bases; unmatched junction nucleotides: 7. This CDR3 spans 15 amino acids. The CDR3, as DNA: TGCGCCAGCAGCTTTACAGGGGGGCTAGGCAATGAGCAGTTCTTC. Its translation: CASSFTGGLGNEQFF.

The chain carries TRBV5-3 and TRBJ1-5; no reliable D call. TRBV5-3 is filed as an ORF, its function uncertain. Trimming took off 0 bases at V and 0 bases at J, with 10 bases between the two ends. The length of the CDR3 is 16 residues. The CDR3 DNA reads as TGTGCCAGAAGCTTGGCGACGGTAAATAGCAATCAGCCCCAGCATTTT. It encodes CARSLATVNSNQPQHF.

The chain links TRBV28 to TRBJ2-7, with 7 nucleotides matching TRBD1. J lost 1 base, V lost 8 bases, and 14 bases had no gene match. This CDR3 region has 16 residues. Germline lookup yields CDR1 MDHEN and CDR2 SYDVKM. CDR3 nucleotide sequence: TGTGCCAGCTCGGGACAGTATCCTCCCAATTCCTACGAGCAGTACTTC. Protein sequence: CASSGQYPPNSYEQYF.

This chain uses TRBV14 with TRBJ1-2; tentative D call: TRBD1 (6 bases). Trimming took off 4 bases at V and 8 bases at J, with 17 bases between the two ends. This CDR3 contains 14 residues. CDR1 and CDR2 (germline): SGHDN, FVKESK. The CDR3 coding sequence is TGTGCCAGCAGCCCACGACAGGTGAAGAGCGGCTACACCTTC. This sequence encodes CASSPRQVKSGYTF.

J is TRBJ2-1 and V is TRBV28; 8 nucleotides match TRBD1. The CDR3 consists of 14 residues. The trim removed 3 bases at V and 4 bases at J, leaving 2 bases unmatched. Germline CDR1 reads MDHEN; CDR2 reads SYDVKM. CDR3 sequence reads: CASSFRGRYNEQFF. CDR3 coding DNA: TGTGCCAGCAGTTTCAGGGGGCGGTACAATGAGCAGTTCTTC.

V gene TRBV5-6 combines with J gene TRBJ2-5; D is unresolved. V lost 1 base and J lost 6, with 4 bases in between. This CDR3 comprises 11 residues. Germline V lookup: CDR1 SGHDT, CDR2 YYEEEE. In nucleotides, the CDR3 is TGTGCCAGCAGCTTGCAGAAGACCCAGTACTTC. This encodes CASSLQKTQYF.

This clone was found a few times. This chain's CDR3 is CASSEAGSLQPQHF. The CDR3 region has the DNA TGCGCCAGCAGTGAGGCAGGGAGTTTGCAGCCCCAGCATTTT. V and J are TRBV10-1 and TRBJ1-5; D perhaps matches TRBD1 (5 bases). The CDR3 loop spans 14 amino acids. Trimming stripped 2 bases from V and 7 bases from J, with 12 bases between. CDR1 and CDR2 from the germline V gene are WNHNN and SYGVQD (reference sequence).

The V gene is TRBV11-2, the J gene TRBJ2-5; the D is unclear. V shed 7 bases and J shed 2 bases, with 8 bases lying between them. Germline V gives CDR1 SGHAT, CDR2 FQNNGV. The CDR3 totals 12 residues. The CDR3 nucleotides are TGTGCCAGCACCGCCTATCAAGAGACCCAGTACTTC. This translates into CASTAYQETQYF.

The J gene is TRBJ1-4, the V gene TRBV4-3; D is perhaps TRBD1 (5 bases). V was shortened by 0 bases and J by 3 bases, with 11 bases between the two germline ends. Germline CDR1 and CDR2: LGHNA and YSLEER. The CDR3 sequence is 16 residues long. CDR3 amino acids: CASSQDIGTSNEKLFF. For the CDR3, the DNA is TGCGCCAGCAGCCAAGATATTGGGACCTCTAATGAAAAACTGTTTTTT.

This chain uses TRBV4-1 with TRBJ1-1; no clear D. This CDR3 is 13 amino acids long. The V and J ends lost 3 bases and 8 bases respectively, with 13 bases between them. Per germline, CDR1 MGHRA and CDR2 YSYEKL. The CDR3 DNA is TGCGCCAGCAGCCATTCCCCTCCCCCGGAAGCTTTCTTT. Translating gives CASSHSPPPEAFF.

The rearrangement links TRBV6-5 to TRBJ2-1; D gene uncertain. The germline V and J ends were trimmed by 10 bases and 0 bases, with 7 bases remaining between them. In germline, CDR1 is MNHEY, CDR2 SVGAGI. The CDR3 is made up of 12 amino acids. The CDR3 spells CATKSSYNEQFF. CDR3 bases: TGTGCCACGAAGAGCTCCTACAATGAGCAGTTCTTC.

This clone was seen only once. As DNA, the CDR3 is TGTGCCAGCAGTTTATTAGAGGGGGGCGGTGAGCAGTTCTTC. Protein product: CASSLLEGGGEQFF. The chain has TRBV27 and TRBJ2-1; D may match TRBD1 or TRBD2 (6 bases each). Trimming removed 1 base from V and 9 bases from J, with 13 bases in between. The CDR3 covers 14 residues. CDR1 and CDR2 from the germline V gene are MNHEY and SMNVEV (reference sequence).

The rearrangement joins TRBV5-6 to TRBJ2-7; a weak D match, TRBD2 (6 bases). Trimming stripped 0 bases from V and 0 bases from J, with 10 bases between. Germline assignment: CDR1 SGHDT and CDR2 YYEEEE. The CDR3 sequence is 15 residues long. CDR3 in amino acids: CASSLGRRGSYEQYF. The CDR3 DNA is TGTGCCAGCAGCTTGGGTCGGCGGGGCTCCTACGAGCAGTACTTC.

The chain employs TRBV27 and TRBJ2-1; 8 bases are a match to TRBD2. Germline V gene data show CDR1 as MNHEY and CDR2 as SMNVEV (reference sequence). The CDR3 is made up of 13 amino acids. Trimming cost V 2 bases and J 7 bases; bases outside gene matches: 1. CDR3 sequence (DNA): TGTGCCAGCAGTTTAGGCGGGAGGAATGAGCAGTTCTTC. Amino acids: CASSLGGRNEQFF.

CDR3 residues: CASSYGTWGGELFF. CDR3 coding DNA: TGTGCCAGCAGTTACGGGACATGGGGCGGGGAGCTGTTTTTT. The chain employs TRBV6-5 and TRBJ2-2; D may be TRBD1 (6 bases). CDR1 and CDR2 from the germline V gene are MNHEY and SVGAGI. This CDR3 is 14 amino acids long. With 2 bases removed from V and 7 bases from J, the gap between germline ends came to 11 bases.

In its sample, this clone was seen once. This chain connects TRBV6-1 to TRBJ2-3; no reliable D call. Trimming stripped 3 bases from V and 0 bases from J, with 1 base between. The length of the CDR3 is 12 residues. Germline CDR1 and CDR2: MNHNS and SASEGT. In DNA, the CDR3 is TGTGCCAGCAGTGACAGCACAGATACGCAGTATTTT. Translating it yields CASSDSTDTQYF.

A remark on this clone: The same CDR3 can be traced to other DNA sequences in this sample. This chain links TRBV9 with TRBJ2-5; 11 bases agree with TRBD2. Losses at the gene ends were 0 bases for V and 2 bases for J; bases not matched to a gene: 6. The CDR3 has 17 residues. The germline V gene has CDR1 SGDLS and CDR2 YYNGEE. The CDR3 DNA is TGTGCCAGCAGCGTAGCCGGACTAGCGGGTGGGCAAGAGACCCAGTACTTC. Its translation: CASSVAGLAGGQETQYF.

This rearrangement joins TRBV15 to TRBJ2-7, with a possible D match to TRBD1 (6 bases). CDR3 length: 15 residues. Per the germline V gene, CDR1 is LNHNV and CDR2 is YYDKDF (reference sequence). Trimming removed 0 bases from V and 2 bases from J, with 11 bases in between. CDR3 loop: CATSRDQGSAYEQYF. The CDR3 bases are TGTGCCACCAGCAGAGATCAGGGGTCCGCCTACGAGCAGTACTTC.

CDR3 region: CASSLEAYEQYF. As DNA, the CDR3 is TGTGCCAGCAGCTTGGAAGCCTACGAGCAGTACTTC. The chain couples TRBV5-4 to TRBJ2-7; D gene uncertain. The length of the CDR3 is 12 residues. V gave up 0 bases and J gave up 2 bases, with 3 bases separating them. From germline, CDR1 is SGHNT and CDR2 YYREEE (reference sequence).

CDR3 protein: CASSQDYTEAFF. The CDR3 DNA follows: TGCGCCAGCAGCCAAGACTACACTGAAGCTTTCTTT. This chain uses TRBV4-3 with TRBJ1-1; no clear D. V was cut by 0 bases and J by 3 bases, with 2 bases left in between. The CDR3 length is 12 residues. Germline V lookup: CDR1 LGHNA, CDR2 YSLEER.

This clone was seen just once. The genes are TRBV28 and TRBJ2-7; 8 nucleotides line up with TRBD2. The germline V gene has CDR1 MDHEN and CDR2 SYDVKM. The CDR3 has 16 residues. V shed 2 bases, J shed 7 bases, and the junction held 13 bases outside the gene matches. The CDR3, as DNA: TGTGCCAGCAGTTTAGGGCCGGCGGGAGGAACGGGGGAGCAGTACTTC. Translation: CASSLGPAGGTGEQYF.

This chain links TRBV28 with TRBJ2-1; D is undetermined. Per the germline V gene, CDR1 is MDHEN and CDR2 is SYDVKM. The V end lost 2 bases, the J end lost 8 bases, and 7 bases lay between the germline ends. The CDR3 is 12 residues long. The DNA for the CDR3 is TGTGCCAGCAGTTTAATGGGCTATGAGCAGTTCTTC. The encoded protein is CASSLMGYEQFF.

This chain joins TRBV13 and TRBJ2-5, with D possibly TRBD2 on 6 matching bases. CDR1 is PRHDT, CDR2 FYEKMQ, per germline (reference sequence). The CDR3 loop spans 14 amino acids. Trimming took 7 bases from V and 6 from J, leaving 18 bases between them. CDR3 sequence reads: CASTPGGTAKTQYF. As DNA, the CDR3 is TGTGCCAGCACCCCTGGCGGGACCGCAAAGACCCAGTACTTC.

The CDR3 nucleotides read TGCGCCAGCAGCCCCCTCCCTCCGGGCGCGGGGGCTAACACAGATACGCAGTATTTT. Amino acids: CASSPLPPGAGANTDTQYF. The V gene is TRBV4-3, the J gene TRBJ2-3, with D maybe TRBD2 (7 bases). V shed 4 bases and J shed 2 bases, with 25 bases lying between them. Per germline, CDR1 LGHNA and CDR2 YSLEER. The CDR3 has 19 residues.